The source of this T cell receptor beta chain is a study of T cell responses to AZD1222 COVID-19 vaccine. Study findings and constraints: Just 5 or 6 AZD1222 recipients tested seropositive at baseline. The donor group comprised mostly white British people and more females; the analysis possibly underestimated clonal diversity.

CDR1 is SGHTA, CDR2 FQGNSA, per germline. The CDR3 is 14 amino acids. The J segment lost 4 bases and the V segment lost 5 bases, leaving 1 base of the junction unmatched. In this sample, this clone turned up a few times. Its antigen is not identified. Sequencing used immunoSEQ multiplex PCR; TCRdb keeps in-frame clones, though not all of them. The sample lists roughly 150,000 clones; 80% to 90% were seen once. The sample here was peripheral blood, taken on day 0 of AZD1222 vaccination. The clonotype comes from an adult in good health. V gene TRBV7-2 combines with J gene TRBJ2-5, with TRBD2 matching over 13 bases. CDR3 region: CASSTSGRGETQYF. DNA for the CDR3: TGTGCCAGCAGCACTAGCGGGAGGGGAGAGACCCAGTACTTC.